Following are 18 T cell receptor beta chains from one sample sequenced in a study of cytotoxic CD8 clonotypes in ibrutinib-treated CLL. Clones were sequenced by immunoSEQ multiplex PCR, and TCRdb holds only the in-frame ones, with some missing. In the table there are about 140,000 clones, approximately 80% of which are singletons. The starting material was PBMCs, obtained after 36 months of ibrutinib treatment. The receptors were sampled from a human donor with chronic lymphocytic leukemia.

J is TRBJ2-3 and V is TRBV29-1, with 8 positions matching TRBD1. V shed 6 bases, J shed 1 base, and the junction held 3 bases outside the gene matches. This CDR3 is 13 amino acids long. CDR1 SQVTM and CDR2 ANQGSEA come from the germline V gene. CDR3 DNA sequence: TGCAGCGTAACGACAGGGGGCACAGATACGCAGTATTTT. Translation gives CSVTTGGTDTQYF.

The chain couples TRBV6-1 to TRBJ1-1; TRBD1 aligns across 8 bases. The CDR3 is 13 amino acids. J gave up 3 bases and V 4 bases, and 1 base lay outside the gene matches. CDR1 and CDR2 from the germline V gene are MNHNS and SASEGT. The CDR3 reads CASSADRDTEAFF. CDR3 DNA: TGTGCCAGCAGTGCGGACAGGGACACTGAAGCTTTCTTT.

V gene TRBV7-8 combines with J gene TRBJ2-7; D not certain. There are 13 residues in the CDR3. The germline CDR1 and CDR2 sequences are SGHVS and FQNEAQ. Trimming left V 1 base short and J 2 bases short, with 6 bases between. The CDR3 DNA is TGTGCCAGCAGCTTAGAGTCAACCTACGAGCAGTACTTC. It translates to CASSLESTYEQYF.

This clone appeared a few times. The V and J genes are TRBV6-4 and TRBJ1-1; TRBD1 aligns across 8 bases. J gave up 5 bases and V 6 bases, and 5 bases lay outside the gene matches. This CDR3 is 13 amino acids long. The germline V gene has CDR1 MRHNA and CDR2 SNTAGT. DNA of the CDR3: TGTGCCAGCAGATTCGACAGGGGAACTGAAGCTTTCTTT. It yields the protein CASRFDRGTEAFF.

This sequence joins TRBV2 and TRBJ2-2; 9 bases are shared with TRBD2. Looked up from germline, CDR1 is SNHLY and CDR2 is FYNNEI. V gave up 6 bases and J gave up 1 base; unmatched junction bases: 6. The CDR3 sequence is 16 residues long. CDR3 sequence reads: CASSQRGALNTGELFF. In nucleotides, the CDR3 is TGTGCCAGCAGCCAGCGGGGGGCTCTGAACACCGGGGAGCTGTTTTTT.

The chain uses TRBV27 and TRBJ2-7; 11 bases map to TRBD1. V lost 7 bases, J lost 6 bases, and 8 bases stayed unmatched. Germline CDR1 is MNHEY and CDR2 is SMNVEV (reference sequence). The CDR3 runs 14 residues. In DNA form, the CDR3 reads TGTGCCAGCACCTGGGGGACAGGGGGTCTCGAGCAGTACTTC. Translation: CASTWGTGGLEQYF.

The chain uses TRBV11-3 and TRBJ2-7, with unresolved D. V was clipped by 3 bases and J by 2 bases, with 8 bases between them. Germline V gene data show CDR1 as SGHNT and CDR2 as YENEEA. This CDR3 is built from 13 residues. CDR3 sequence reads: CASSLCIAYEQYF. The CDR3 DNA is TGTGCCAGCAGCTTGTGCATAGCCTACGAGCAGTACTTC. Filled out from reference TRBV11-3 and TRBJ2-7, the complete variable domain reads EAGVVQSPRYKIIEKKQPVAFWCNPISGHNTLYWYLQNLGQGPELLIRYENEEAVDDSQLPKDRFSAERLKGVDSTLKIQPAELGDSAVYLCASSLCIAYEQYFGPGTRLTVT.

This sequence joins TRBV4-1 and TRBJ2-5, with no clear D. The CDR3 extends over 15 amino acids. Germline values: CDR1 MGHRA, CDR2 YSYEKL. V lost 1 base and J 1 base, leaving 10 bases between the germline ends. CDR3 loop: CASSQGKGFQETQYF. The CDR3 DNA sequence: TGCGCCAGCAGCCAAGGGAAAGGGTTCCAAGAGACCCAGTACTTC.

This clone occurred once. The genes are TRBV7-8 and TRBJ2-5; 8 bases are a match to TRBD2. CDR1 is SGHVS, CDR2 FQNEAQ, per germline. There are 16 residues in the CDR3. Trimming removed 4 bases from V and 5 bases from J; junction bases left unmatched: 12. CDR3 sequence reads: CASSSTIAGKGETQYF. The CDR3 coding sequence is TGTGCCAGCAGCTCTACCATAGCGGGGAAGGGGGAGACCCAGTACTTC.

The chain recombines TRBV6-1 with TRBJ1-2; possible D gene TRBD1, 5 bases. CDR3 length equals 14 residues. V lost 0 bases, J lost 4 bases, and 9 bases lay in between. Germline V gene data show CDR1 as MNHNS and CDR2 as SASEGT. This chain's CDR3 is CASSEAGVSYGYTF. In DNA form, the CDR3 reads TGTGCCAGCAGTGAAGCGGGGGTCTCCTATGGCTACACCTTC.

CDR3 loop: CASSAGTVYNQPQHF. DNA of the CDR3: TGTGCCAGCAGCGCCGGGACAGTTTACAATCAGCCCCAGCATTTT. The gene calls are TRBV7-9 and TRBJ1-5; 7 bases fit TRBD1. The germline CDR1 and CDR2 sequences are SEHNR and FQNEAQ (reference sequence). Trimming took 5 bases from V and 3 from J; bases not matched to a gene: 7. This CDR3 spans 15 amino acids.

V and J are TRBV6-1 and TRBJ2-7; 8 bases fit TRBD1. Germline values: CDR1 MNHNS, CDR2 SASEGT. The CDR3 runs 15 residues. J lost 3 bases, V lost 2 bases, and 6 bases had no gene match. The CDR3: CASSERAGGGYEQYF. The CDR3 region has the DNA TGTGCCAGCAGTGAAAGGGCAGGGGGCGGCTACGAGCAGTACTTC.

This clone has only a few counts. The gene calls are TRBV30 and TRBJ1-5, with unresolved D. V dropped 5 bases and J dropped 0 bases, with 5 bases sitting between them. Germline V gene sequence: CDR1 GTSNPN, CDR2 SVGIG (reference sequence). This CDR3 comprises 12 residues. For the CDR3, the DNA is TGTGCCTGGGGACCTAGCAATCAGCCCCAGCATTTT. It specifies CAWGPSNQPQHF.

V usage is TRBV27 and J usage is TRBJ1-2; 7 nucleotides line up with TRBD1. The CDR3 consists of 14 residues. Per germline, CDR1 MNHEY and CDR2 SMNVEV (reference sequence). The trim removed 4 bases at V and 4 bases at J, leaving 6 bases unmatched. The CDR3: CASSSFSGGYGYTF. The CDR3 nucleotides read TGTGCCAGCAGTTCATTCTCAGGGGGCTATGGCTACACCTTC.

V usage is TRBV5-1 and J usage is TRBJ2-1; 8 positions match TRBD2. This CDR3 has 15 residues. V lost 4 bases, J lost 0 bases, and 3 bases stayed unmatched. The germline V gene has CDR1 SGHRS and CDR2 YFSETQ. The CDR3 nucleotides read TGCGCCAGCAGCCCGCGGGGGGACTCCTACAATGAGCAGTTCTTC. Its translation is CASSPRGDSYNEQFF.

The chain uses TRBV11-2 and TRBJ2-3; no firm D call. Germline CDR1 reads SGHAT; CDR2 reads FQNNGV. The V gene lost 5 bases and the J gene lost 6 bases, with 6 bases spanning the gap. CDR3 size: 11 residues. CDR3 bases: TGTGCCAGCAGCAGGTTGGATACGCAGTATTTT. Its translation: CASSRLDTQYF. The variable domain in full, with the rest retrieved from reference TRBV11-2 and TRBJ2-3, is EAGVAQSPRYKIIEKRQSVAFWCNPISGHATLYWYQQILGQGPKLLIQFQNNGVVDDSQLPKDRFSAERLKGVDSTLKIQPAKLEDSAVYLCASSRLDTQYFGPGTRLTVL.

The rearrangement joins TRBV10-3 to TRBJ1-1; 7 bases map to TRBD1. The CDR3 spans 16 residues. Per the germline V gene, CDR1 is ENHRY and CDR2 is SYGVKD. The trim removed 3 bases at V and 0 bases at J, leaving 7 bases unmatched. The CDR3 DNA reads as TGTGCCATCAGTGACTATTCCGGGACAGTGAACACTGAAGCTTTCTTT. This encodes CAISDYSGTVNTEAFF.

A single count supports this clone. The chain combines TRBV6-1 with TRBJ2-5; D is possibly TRBD2 (5 bases). Per germline, CDR1 MNHNS and CDR2 SASEGT. The CDR3 totals 13 residues. V lost 10 bases and J 4 bases, leaving 16 bases between the germline ends. CDR3 sequence reads: CATTTLGGETQYF. The CDR3 DNA follows: TGTGCCACTACGACCTTAGGAGGAGAGACCCAGTACTTC.